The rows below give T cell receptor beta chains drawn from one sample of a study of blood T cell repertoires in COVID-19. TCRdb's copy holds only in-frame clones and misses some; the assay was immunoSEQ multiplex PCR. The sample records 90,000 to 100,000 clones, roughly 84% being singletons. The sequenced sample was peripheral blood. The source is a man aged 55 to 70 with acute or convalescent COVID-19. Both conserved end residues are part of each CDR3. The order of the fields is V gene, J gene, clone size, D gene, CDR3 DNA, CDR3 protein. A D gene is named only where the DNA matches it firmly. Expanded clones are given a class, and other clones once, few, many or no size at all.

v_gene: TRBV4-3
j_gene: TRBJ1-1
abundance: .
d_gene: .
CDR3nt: TGCGCCAGCAGCCAAGAGGGACACAACACTGAAGCTTTCTTT
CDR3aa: CASSQEGHNTEAFF

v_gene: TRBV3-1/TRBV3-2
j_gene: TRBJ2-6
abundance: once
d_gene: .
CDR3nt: TGTGCCAGCAGCCAAGATCTAGGAGGCGGTGGGGCCAACGTCCTGACTTTC
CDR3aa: CASSQDLGGGGANVLTF

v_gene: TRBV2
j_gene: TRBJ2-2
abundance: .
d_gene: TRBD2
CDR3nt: TGTGCCAGCACTCGTAGCGGGATGAACACCGGGGAGCTGTTTTTT
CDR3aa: CASTRSGMNTGELFF

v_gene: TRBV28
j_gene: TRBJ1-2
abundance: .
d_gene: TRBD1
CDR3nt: TGTGCCAGCAGGAGGGGACAGGGGCGGCGTGGCTACACCTTC
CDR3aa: CASRRGQGRRGYTF

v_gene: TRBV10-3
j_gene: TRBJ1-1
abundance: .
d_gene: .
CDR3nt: TGTGCCAGCCGCGACAGAACGAACACTGAAGCTTTCTTT
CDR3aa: CASRDRTNTEAFF

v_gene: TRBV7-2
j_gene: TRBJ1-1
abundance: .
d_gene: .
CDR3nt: TGTGCCAGCAGTCAAAGCTGGGGCGCGGAGACTGAAGCTTTCTTT
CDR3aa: CASSQSWGAETEAFF

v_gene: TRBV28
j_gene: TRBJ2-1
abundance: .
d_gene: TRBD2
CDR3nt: TGTGCCAGCAGTCCTCCCGCGGCTAGCGGGAAGAGCTCCTACAATGAGCAGTTCTTC
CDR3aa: CASSPPAASGKSSYNEQFF

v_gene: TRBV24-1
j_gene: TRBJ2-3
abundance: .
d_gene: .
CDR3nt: TGTGCCACCAGTGATCCCGGACTATCAGATACGCAGTATTTT
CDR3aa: CATSDPGLSDTQYF

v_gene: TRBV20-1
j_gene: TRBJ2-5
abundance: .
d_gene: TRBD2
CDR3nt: TGCAGTGCTAGTCGCGGGGGGTCCCAAGAGACCCAGTACTTC
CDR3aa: CSASRGGSQETQYF

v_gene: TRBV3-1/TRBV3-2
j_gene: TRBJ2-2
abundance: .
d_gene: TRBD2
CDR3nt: TGTGCCAGCAGCCAAGACGGACTAGCGGGAGCAGCCGGGGAGCTGTTTTTT
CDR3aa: CASSQDGLAGAAGELFF

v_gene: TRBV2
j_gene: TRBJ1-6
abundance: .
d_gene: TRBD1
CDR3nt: TGTGCCAGCAGTGAAGCGCTTCCCAGGGGGAATTCACCCCTCCACTTT
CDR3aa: CASSEALPRGNSPLHF

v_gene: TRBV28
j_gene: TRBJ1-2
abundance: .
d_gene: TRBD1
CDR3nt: TGTGCCAGCAGTAAAGCAGGGACAGGGTCGGTCTATGGCTACACCTTC
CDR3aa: CASSKAGTGSVYGYTF

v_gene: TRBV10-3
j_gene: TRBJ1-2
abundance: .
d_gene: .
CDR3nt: TGTGCCATCAGTGAGTCGAGGCAGGGCGTTAACTATGGCTACACCTTC
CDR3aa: CAISESRQGVNYGYTF

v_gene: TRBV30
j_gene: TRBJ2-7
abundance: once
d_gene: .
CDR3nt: TGTGCCTGGAGTTGGGCAGGGGTCCGCTACGAGCAGTACTTC
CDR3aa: CAWSWAGVRYEQYF

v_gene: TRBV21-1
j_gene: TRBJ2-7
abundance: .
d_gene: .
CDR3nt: TGTGCCAGCAGCAAGATTAAGCGGGGGGTGACCTACGAGCAGTACTTC
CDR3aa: CASSKIKRGVTYEQYF

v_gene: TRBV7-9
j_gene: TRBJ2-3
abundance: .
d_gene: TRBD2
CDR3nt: TGTGCCGTCAACCGCGGGGGGAAGGGAGATACGCAGTATTTT
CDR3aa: CAVNRGGKGDTQYF

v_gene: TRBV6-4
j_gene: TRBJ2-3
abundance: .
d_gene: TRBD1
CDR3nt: TGTGCCAGCAGTGACGCACCGGGACAGGGGAAAGATACGCAGTATTTT
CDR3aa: CASSDAPGQGKDTQYF

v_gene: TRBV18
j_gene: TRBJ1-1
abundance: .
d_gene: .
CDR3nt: TGTGCCAGCTCACCGCCTACCCGGAACACTGAAGCTTTCTTT
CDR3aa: CASSPPTRNTEAFF

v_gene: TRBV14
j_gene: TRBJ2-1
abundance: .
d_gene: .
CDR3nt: TGTGCCAGCAGCCACAGGACACTTAATGAGCAGTTCTTC
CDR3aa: CASSHRTLNEQFF

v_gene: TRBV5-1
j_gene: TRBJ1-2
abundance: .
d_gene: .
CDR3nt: TGCGCCAGCAGCTACAGGGAAAACTATGGCTACACCTTC
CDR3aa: CASSYRENYGYTF

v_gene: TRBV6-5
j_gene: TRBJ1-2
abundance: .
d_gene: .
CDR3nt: TGTGCCAGCAGTTACTCCAGGGGTGCGAACTATGGCTACACCTTC
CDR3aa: CASSYSRGANYGYTF

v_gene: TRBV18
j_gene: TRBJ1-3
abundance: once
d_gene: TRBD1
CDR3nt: TGTGCCAGCTCACCGGTTGGGACAGGGGGAAACTCTGGAAACACCATATATTTT
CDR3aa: CASSPVGTGGNSGNTIYF

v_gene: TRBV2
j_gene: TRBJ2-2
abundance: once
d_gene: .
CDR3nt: TGTGCCAGCAGTGGCGCAGGGTGGTACACCGGGGAGCTGTTTTTT
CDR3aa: CASSGAGWYTGELFF

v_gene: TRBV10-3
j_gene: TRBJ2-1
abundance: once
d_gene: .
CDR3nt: TGTGCCATCAGTGGAGGATCGGGCAATGAGCAGTTCTTC
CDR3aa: CAISGGSGNEQFF

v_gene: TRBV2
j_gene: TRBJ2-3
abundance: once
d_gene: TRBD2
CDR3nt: TGTGCCAGGACCCATAGGACTAGCGGGGGGTCGAGCACAGATACGCAGTATTTT
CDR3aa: CARTHRTSGGSSTDTQYF

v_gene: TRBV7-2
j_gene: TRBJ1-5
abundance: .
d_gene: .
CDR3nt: TGTGCCAGCAGCCGCGAGGGAGGGCAGCCCCAGCATTTT
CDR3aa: CASSREGGQPQHF

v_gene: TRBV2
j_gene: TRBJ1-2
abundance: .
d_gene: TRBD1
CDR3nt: TGTGCCAGCACCGGGACAGGAGTTTCTGGCTACACCTTC
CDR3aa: CASTGTGVSGYTF

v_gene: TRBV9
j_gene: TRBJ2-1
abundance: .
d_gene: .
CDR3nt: TGTGCCAGCAGCGTGGTGACAGGTGCGAATGAGCAGTTCTTC
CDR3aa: CASSVVTGANEQFF

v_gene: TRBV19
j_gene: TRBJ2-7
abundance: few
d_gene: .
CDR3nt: TGTGCCAGTAGTATCAACTCCTACGAGCAGTACTTC
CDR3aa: CASSINSYEQYF

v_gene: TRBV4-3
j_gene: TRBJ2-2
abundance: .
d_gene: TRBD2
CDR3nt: TGCGCCAGCAGCCATTTCTCGGAGAAGCTCGCGGGGGGCCTCGGGGAGCTGTTTTTT
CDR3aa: CASSHFSEKLAGGLGELFF

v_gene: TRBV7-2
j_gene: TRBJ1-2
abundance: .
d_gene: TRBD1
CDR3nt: TGTGCCACCAGGGACAGGGACTATGGCTACACCTTC
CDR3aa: CATRDRDYGYTF

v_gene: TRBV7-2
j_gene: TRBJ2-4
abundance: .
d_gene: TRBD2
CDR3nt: TGTGCCAGCAGCTTACTAGGGACTAGCGGGGGACAAAACATTCAGTACTTC
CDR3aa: CASSLLGTSGGQNIQYF

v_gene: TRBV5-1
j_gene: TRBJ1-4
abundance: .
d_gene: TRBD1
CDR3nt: TGCGCCAGCAGCCTCGGGACAGGGTCTGAAAAACTGTTTTTT
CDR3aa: CASSLGTGSEKLFF

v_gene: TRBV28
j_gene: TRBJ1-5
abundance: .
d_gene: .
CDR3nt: TGTGCCAGCAGTTTACCAAGACAGGTACTACAACCCCAGCATTTT
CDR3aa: CASSLPRQVLQPQHF

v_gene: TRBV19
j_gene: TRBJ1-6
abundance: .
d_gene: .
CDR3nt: TGTGCCAGTAGTATAACACAGATTTCACCCCTCCACTTT
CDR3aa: CASSITQISPLHF

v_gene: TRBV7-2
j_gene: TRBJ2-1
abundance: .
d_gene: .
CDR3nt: TGTGCCAGCAGCTTAACATTAGCGGTTACCAAGAGCTCCTACAATGAGCAGTTCTTC
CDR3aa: CASSLTLAVTKSSYNEQFF

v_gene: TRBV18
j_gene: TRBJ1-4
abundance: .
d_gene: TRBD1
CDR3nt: TGTGCCAGCTCACAACAGACAGGGGATGAAAAACTGTTTTTT
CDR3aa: CASSQQTGDEKLFF

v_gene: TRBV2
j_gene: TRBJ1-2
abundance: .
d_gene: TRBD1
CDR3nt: TGTGCCAGCAGACCGGACAGGACTTCCTATGGCTACACCTTC
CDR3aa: CASRPDRTSYGYTF

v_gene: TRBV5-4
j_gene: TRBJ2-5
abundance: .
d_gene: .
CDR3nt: TGTGCCAGCAGCAGCAGAGCAGGGCCCCGAGAAGAGACCCAGTACTTC
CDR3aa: CASSSRAGPREETQYF

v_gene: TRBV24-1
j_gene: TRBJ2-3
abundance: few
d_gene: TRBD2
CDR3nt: TGTGCCACCAGTGTTGTGAGCGGGGGGCGGTCCACAGATACGCAGTATTTT
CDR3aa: CATSVVSGGRSTDTQYF

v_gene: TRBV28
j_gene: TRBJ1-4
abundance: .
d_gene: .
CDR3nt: TGTGCCAGCAGTTGGGCGGGGGAGGTAAAACTGTTTTTT
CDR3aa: CASSWAGEVKLFF

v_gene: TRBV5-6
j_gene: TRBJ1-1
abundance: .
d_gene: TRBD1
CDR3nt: TGTGCCAGCAGCTTTCTTCCGACAGGGGGGACGAACACTGAAGCTTTCTTT
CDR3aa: CASSFLPTGGTNTEAFF

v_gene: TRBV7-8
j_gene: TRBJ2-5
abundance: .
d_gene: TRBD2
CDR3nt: TGTGCCAGCAGCTTAAGGACTAGCGGGGGAATAGGAGAGACCCAGTACTTC
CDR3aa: CASSLRTSGGIGETQYF

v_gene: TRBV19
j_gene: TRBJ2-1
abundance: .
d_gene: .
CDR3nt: TGTGCCAGCGCATCAGGTCCAGGTGACAATGAGCAGTTCTTC
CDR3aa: CASASGPGDNEQFF

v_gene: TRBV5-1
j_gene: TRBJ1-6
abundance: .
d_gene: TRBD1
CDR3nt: TGCGCCAGCAGCTTGGAGGGACAGGCCAATTCACCCCTCCACTTT
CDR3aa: CASSLEGQANSPLHF

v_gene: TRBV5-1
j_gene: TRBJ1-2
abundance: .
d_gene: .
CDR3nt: TGCGCCAGCAGTTTAGACATGTCCTATGGCTACACCTTC
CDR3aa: CASSLDMSYGYTF

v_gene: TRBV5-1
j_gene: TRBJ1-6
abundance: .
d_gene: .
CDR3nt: TGCGCCAGCAGCTTGTTCTCTTATAATTCACCCCTCCACTTT
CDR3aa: CASSLFSYNSPLHF

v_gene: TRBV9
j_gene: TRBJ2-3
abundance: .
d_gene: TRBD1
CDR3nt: TGTGCCAGCAGCGCGGGACAGGGCCCAGATACGCAGTATTTT
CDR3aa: CASSAGQGPDTQYF

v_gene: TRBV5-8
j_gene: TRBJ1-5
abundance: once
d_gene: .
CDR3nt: TGTGCCAGCAGCTTTCGTAGGACATCGGGTCAGCCCCAGCATTTT
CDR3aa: CASSFRRTSGQPQHF

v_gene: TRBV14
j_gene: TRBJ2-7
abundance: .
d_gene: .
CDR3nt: TGTGCCAGCAGCCCGACAGGGAGGGAGCAGTACTTC
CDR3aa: CASSPTGREQYF

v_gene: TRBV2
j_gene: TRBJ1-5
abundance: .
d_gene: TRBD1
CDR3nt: TGTGCCAGCAGTGACGAATTCACAGGGGTGGCCCAGCATTTT
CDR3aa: CASSDEFTGVAQHF

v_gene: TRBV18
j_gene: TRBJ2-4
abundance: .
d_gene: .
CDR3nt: TGTGCCAGCTCACCATCCCAGGGAAGACACATTCAGTACTTC
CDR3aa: CASSPSQGRHIQYF

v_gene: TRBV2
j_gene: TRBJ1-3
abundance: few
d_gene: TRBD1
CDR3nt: TGTGCCAGCACCCCGGGACAGGTGGGAAACACCATATATTTT
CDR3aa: CASTPGQVGNTIYF

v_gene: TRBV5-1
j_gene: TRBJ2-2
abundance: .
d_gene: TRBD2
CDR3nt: TGCGCCAGCAGGACAGGGACTAGCAGGTTTACCGGGGAGCTGTTTTTT
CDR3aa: CASRTGTSRFTGELFF